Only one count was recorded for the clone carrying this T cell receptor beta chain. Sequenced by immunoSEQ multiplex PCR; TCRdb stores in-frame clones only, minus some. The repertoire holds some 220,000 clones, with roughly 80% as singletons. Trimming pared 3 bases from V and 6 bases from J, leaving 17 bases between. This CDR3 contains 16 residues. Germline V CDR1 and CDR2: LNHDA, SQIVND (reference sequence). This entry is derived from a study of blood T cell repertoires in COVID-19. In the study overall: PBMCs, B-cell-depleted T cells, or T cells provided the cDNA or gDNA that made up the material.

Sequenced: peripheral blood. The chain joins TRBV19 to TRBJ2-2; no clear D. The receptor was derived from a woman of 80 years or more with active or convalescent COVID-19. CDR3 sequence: CASSILILFVPGELFF. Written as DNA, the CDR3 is TGTGCCAGTAGTATTCTTATATTATTTGTCCCCGGGGAGCTGTTTTTT.